This entry lists 21 T cell receptor beta chains sequenced from one sample in a study of Tregs in tolerant kidney transplant recipients. TCRdb's table, derived via immunoSEQ multiplex PCR, lists solely in-frame clones and lacks some. The table includes hundreds of thousands of clones, roughly four fifths detected once. The sample comprised CD4+ T cells from blood. The receptors originated from a human donor in good health.

Here the CDR3 reads CASSLGSTPTNYGYTF. For the CDR3, the DNA is TGTGCCAGCTCCTTAGGAAGTACCCCCACCAACTATGGCTACACCTTC. The chain is built from TRBV18 and TRBJ1-2; D is ambiguous. The V gene lost 6 bases and the J gene lost 2 bases, with 19 bases spanning the gap. This CDR3 spans 16 amino acids. In germline, CDR1 is KGHSH, CDR2 LQKENI.

The genes are TRBV7-9 and TRBJ2-5; possibly TRBD2 for D (5 bases). The CDR3 runs to 15 residues. Trimming stripped 6 bases from V and 2 bases from J, with 16 bases between. Germline V lookup: CDR1 SEHNR, CDR2 FQNEAQ (reference sequence). In DNA form, the CDR3 reads TGTGCCAGCAGAGATCGGGGAGACGTACAAGAGACCCAGTACTTC. Translated: CASRDRGDVQETQYF.

The chain couples TRBV25-1 to TRBJ2-7; D is possibly TRBD1 or TRBD2 (5 bases each). Trimming removed 4 bases at V and 1 base at J, with 17 bases between. CDR3 size: 16 residues. Per the germline V gene, CDR1 is MGHDK and CDR2 is SYGVNS. Here the CDR3 reads CASSGRTGTGSYEQYF. The CDR3 coding sequence is TGTGCCAGCAGTGGACGAACCGGGACCGGATCCTACGAGCAGTACTTC.

The chain couples TRBV18 to TRBJ2-2; 9 nucleotides line up with TRBD2. Germline CDR1 is KGHSH and CDR2 is LQKENI. Trimming cost V 4 bases and J 1 base; bases outside gene matches: 1. The CDR3 covers 15 residues. The CDR3 DNA follows: TGTGCCAGCTCACTAGCGGGGGAGAACACCGGGGAGCTGTTTTTT. This codes for CASSLAGENTGELFF.

This clone occurred a few times. The J gene is TRBJ1-4, the V gene TRBV18, with D possibly matching TRBD1 (5 bases). This CDR3 is 16 amino acids long. CDR1 is KGHSH, CDR2 LQKENI, per germline. V shed 5 bases and J shed 3 bases, with 16 bases lying between them. The CDR3 sequence is CASSARAQGPNEKLFF. The CDR3 nucleotides are TGTGCCAGCTCAGCACGGGCCCAGGGACCTAATGAAAAACTGTTTTTT.

This sequence joins TRBV5-1 and TRBJ2-1; the D gene could be TRBD1 or TRBD2 (10 bases each). Germline CDR1 reads SGHRS; CDR2 reads YFSETQ. CDR3 size: 24 residues. V gave up 0 bases and J gave up 0 bases, with 34 bases separating them. Here the CDR3 reads CASSLAMETGGSGSSGSSYNEQFF. In DNA, the CDR3 is TGCGCCAGCAGCTTGGCGATGGAGACAGGGGGCAGCGGGTCTAGCGGGAGCTCCTACAATGAGCAGTTCTTC.

The DNA of the CDR3 is TGCAGCGGTGGCGGGAGTCGGTCCTACAATGAGCAGTTCTTC. Protein sequence: CSGGGSRSYNEQFF. The V gene is TRBV29-1, the J gene TRBJ2-1; 7 nucleotides align to TRBD2. This CDR3 has 14 residues. The ends lost 7 bases at V and 1 base at J; junction bases unmatched: 7. CDR1 is SQVTM, CDR2 ANQGSEA, per germline.

The chain is built from TRBV18 and TRBJ1-2; D may be TRBD1 (5 bases). The length of the CDR3 is 15 residues. The V gene lost 1 base and the J gene lost 3 bases, with 12 bases spanning the gap. Germline CDR1 and CDR2: KGHSH and LQKENI. CDR3 protein: CASSPLQGRDYGYTF. CDR3 nucleotides: TGTGCCAGCTCACCACTCCAGGGTAGGGACTATGGCTACACCTTC.

The chain is built from TRBV15 and TRBJ1-1; 8 bases align to TRBD1. CDR3 length: 15 amino acids. The junction had 4 bases not matched to a gene; V was cut back by 3 bases and J by 1 base. Germline lookup yields CDR1 LNHNV and CDR2 YYDKDF (reference sequence). The CDR3 region has the DNA TGTGCCACCAGCAGTGGGGACAGGTCGAACACTGAAGCTTTCTTT. It translates to CATSSGDRSNTEAFF.

V is TRBV30 and J is TRBJ2-7; 7 nucleotides match TRBD1. Germline CDR1 is GTSNPN and CDR2 is SVGIG (reference sequence). CDR3 length: 14 amino acids. V gave up 0 bases and J gave up 1 base; unmatched junction bases: 3. The CDR3 sequence is CAWSVGTVSYEQYF. CDR3 nucleotide sequence: TGTGCCTGGAGTGTAGGGACAGTATCCTACGAGCAGTACTTC.

This rearrangement joins TRBV9 to TRBJ1-6, with D hard to call. V lost 1 base to trimming and J lost 4 bases, with 6 bases between them. Germline V CDR1 and CDR2: SGDLS, YYNGEE. This CDR3 contains 14 residues. CDR3 region: CASSVLGYNSPLHF. The CDR3 DNA reads TGTGCCAGCAGCGTACTGGGTTATAATTCACCCCTCCACTTT.

The genes are TRBV6-1 and TRBJ2-5, with 7 bases matching TRBD2. The CDR3 consists of 14 residues. Germline lookup yields CDR1 MNHNS and CDR2 SASEGT. J lost 4 bases, V lost 8 bases, and 10 bases had no gene match. The CDR3 DNA is TGTGCCAGCTCCTCGGGCGGGAGTTCAGAGACCCAGTACTTC. Protein: CASSSGGSSETQYF.

The rearrangement joins TRBV6-1 to TRBJ2-3; no definite D call. V was pared by 4 bases and J by 6 bases, with 17 bases between. The V gene's germline CDR1 is MNHNS and CDR2 SASEGT. The CDR3 covers 15 residues. In DNA, the CDR3 is TGTGCCAGCAGTGGTAGGGTGGTGAACACGGATACGCAGTATTTT. Protein: CASSGRVVNTDTQYF.

The chain is built from TRBV29-1 and TRBJ2-7; 10 bases fit TRBD1. Germline assignment: CDR1 SQVTM and CDR2 ANQGSEA. This CDR3 region has 14 residues. V trimming: 1 base; J trimming: 4 bases; junction bases outside the gene matches: 4. In DNA form, the CDR3 reads TGCAGCGTTGAAGTGCCGGGACAGGGGTACGAGCAGTACTTC. Protein sequence: CSVEVPGQGYEQYF.

The CDR3 loop reads CAGRKGLNTEAFF. The CDR3 DNA is TGTGCCGGACGGAAGGGGTTGAACACTGAAGCTTTCTTT. The rearrangement uses TRBV7-9 and TRBJ1-1, with a weak D call TRBD1 (5 bases). The germline V gene encodes CDR1 SEHNR and CDR2 FQNEAQ (reference sequence). The CDR3 has 13 residues. V lost 11 bases and J 0 bases, leaving 13 bases between the germline ends. Variable domain in full (rest from reference TRBV7-9 and TRBJ1-1): DTGVSQNPRHKITKRGQNVTFRCDPISEHNRLYWYRQTLGQGPEFLTYFQNEAQLEKSRLLSDRFSAERPKGSFSTLEIQRTEQGDSAMYLCAGRKGLNTEAFFGQGTRLTVV.

The gene calls are TRBV4-2 and TRBJ2-1, with 7 bases matching TRBD2. This CDR3 region has 16 residues. The V gene end was trimmed by 1 base and the J gene end by 7 bases; junction bases not matched to a gene: 10. Germline CDR1 LGHNA, CDR2 YNFKEQ. This chain's CDR3 is CASSQAGGTIRNEQFF. CDR3 sequence (DNA): TGTGCCAGCAGCCAAGCTGGAGGGACTATAAGGAATGAGCAGTTCTTC.

The CDR3 here is CASSYGPGTDTQYF. DNA of the CDR3: TGTGCCAGCAGTTACGGTCCAGGGACAGATACGCAGTATTTT. The gene calls are TRBV6-6 and TRBJ2-3; weak D call: TRBD1 (5 bases). V lost 2 bases to trimming and J lost 3 bases, with 9 bases between them. CDR3 size: 14 residues. The germline CDR1 and CDR2 sequences are MNHNY and SVGAGI (reference sequence).

This clone has more than one count but fewer than ten. The chain has TRBV11-2 and TRBJ2-3; D call uncertain. V was cut by 1 base and J by 6 bases, with 8 bases left in between. CDR3 length: 13 residues. Germline CDR1 and CDR2: SGHAT and FQNNGV. The CDR3 protein is CASSLGRSDTQYF. In DNA, the CDR3 is TGTGCCAGCAGCTTAGGGAGATCGGATACGCAGTATTTT.

Comment on this clone: Other DNA sequences in this specimen translate into the identical CDR3. The V and J genes are TRBV19 and TRBJ1-5; 10 bases match TRBD1. Germline CDR1 LNHDA, CDR2 SQIVND (reference sequence). This CDR3 has 15 amino acids. Losses at the gene ends were 6 bases for V and 2 bases for J; bases not matched to a gene: 4. The CDR3 DNA reads TGTGCCAGTAGCAAGGACAGGGGGGGCAATCAGCCCCAGCATTTT. Translation gives CASSKDRGGNQPQHF.

J is TRBJ2-6 and V is TRBV5-1, with 8 nucleotides matching TRBD1. V was clipped by 1 base and J by 0 bases; unmatched bases: 3. The length of the CDR3 is 17 residues. The V gene's germline CDR1 is SGHRS and CDR2 YFSETQ. CDR3 protein: CASSLPTGVSGANVLTF. In nucleotides, the CDR3 is TGCGCCAGCAGCTTGCCGACAGGGGTCTCTGGGGCCAACGTCCTGACTTTC.

This chain joins TRBV5-6 and TRBJ1-3; D unclear. The V and J ends lost 4 bases and 0 bases respectively, with 8 bases between them. The CDR3 extends over 14 amino acids. Germline V CDR1 and CDR2: SGHDT, YYEEEE. CDR3 nucleotides: TGTGCCAGCAGCAGGAGGTCCTCTGGAAACACCATATATTTT. Its translation is CASSRRSSGNTIYF.